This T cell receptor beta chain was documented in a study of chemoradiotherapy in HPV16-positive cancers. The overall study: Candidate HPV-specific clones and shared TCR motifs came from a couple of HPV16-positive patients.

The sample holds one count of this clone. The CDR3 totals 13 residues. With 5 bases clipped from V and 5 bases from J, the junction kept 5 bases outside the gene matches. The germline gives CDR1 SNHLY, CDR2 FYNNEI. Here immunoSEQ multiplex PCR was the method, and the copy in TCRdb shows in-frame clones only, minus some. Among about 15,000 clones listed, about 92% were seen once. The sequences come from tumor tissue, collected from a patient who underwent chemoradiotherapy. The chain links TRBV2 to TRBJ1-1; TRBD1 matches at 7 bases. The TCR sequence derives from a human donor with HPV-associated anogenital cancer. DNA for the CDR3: TGTGCCAGCAGTATCGACAGGGTAACTGAAGCTTTCTTT. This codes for CASSIDRVTEAFF.